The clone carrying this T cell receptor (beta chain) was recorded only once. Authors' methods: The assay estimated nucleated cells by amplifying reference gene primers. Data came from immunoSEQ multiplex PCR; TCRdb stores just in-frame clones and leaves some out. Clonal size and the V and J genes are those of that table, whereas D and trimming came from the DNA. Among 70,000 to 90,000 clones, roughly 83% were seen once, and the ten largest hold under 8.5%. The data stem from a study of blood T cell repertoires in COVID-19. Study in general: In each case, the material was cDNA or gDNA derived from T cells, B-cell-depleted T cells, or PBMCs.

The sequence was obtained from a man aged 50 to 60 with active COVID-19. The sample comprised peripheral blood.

The CDR3 here is CASSQLTDIRDRGNYGYTF. The CDR3 coding sequence is TGCGCCAGCAGCCAACTTACCGATATTCGCGACAGGGGTAACTATGGCTACACCTTC. This rearrangement joins TRBV4-3 to TRBJ1-2, with TRBD1 identical over 8 bases. The ends lost 2 bases at V and 1 base at J; junction bases unmatched: 15. CDR3 length equals 19 residues. Per germline, CDR1 LGHNA and CDR2 YSLEER.